Presented here are 17 T cell receptor beta chains from one specimen sequenced in a study of identical twins. Using its own MiXCR run on the 5' RACE reads, TCRdb lists one record per CDR3 protein. In the table there are 350,000 to 600,000 distinct CDR3 sequences, 14% of which are singletons. These data also featured in a second study, about yellow fever vaccine responses in identical twins.

Source material: CD4+ T cells sorted from blood. These receptors came from a woman aged 18-29 years in good health.

V is TRBV28 and J is TRBJ1-3; D not resolved. V was cut by 5 bases and J by 4 bases, with 15 bases left in between. CDR1 and CDR2 (germline): MDHEN, SYDVKM. The CDR3 has 15 residues. The CDR3 sequence: CASSSEGLGGNTIYF. The CDR3 DNA reads as TGTGCCAGCAGTAGTGAGGGCTTGGGAGGAAACACCATATATTTT.

CDR3 amino acids: CASSIAIPGQGYEQYF. The CDR3 coding sequence is TGTGCCAGCTCAATAGCGATCCCGGGACAGGGTTACGAGCAGTACTTC. The gene calls are TRBV18 and TRBJ2-7; 9 bases map to TRBD1. The CDR3 length is 16 residues. The J segment lost 4 bases and the V segment lost 5 bases, leaving 12 bases of the junction unmatched. Germline V gene sequence: CDR1 KGHSH, CDR2 LQKENI.

The table lists this clonotype with many counts. This sequence joins TRBV7-3 and TRBJ2-2; the match to TRBD2 covers 14 bases. Trimming took 6 bases from V and 1 from J; bases not matched to a gene: 13. Germline V gene lookup returns CDR1 SGHTA and CDR2 FQGTGA. CDR3 length: 20 amino acids. This chain's CDR3 is CASSLLGLAGAVMNTGELFF. CDR3 bases: TGTGCCAGCAGTTTACTGGGACTAGCGGGGGCCGTGATGAACACCGGGGAGCTGTTTTTT.

In this sample, this clonotype turned up a few times. The chain employs TRBV4-2 and TRBJ2-3; 14 nucleotides match TRBD2. The CDR3 runs to 17 residues. Unmatched junction bases numbered 4, after V lost 0 bases and J lost 5 bases. Germline CDR1 and CDR2: LGHNA and YNFKEQ. The CDR3 is CASSQETSGRAGDTQYF. The CDR3 DNA sequence: TGTGCCAGCAGCCAAGAGACTAGCGGGAGGGCCGGAGATACGCAGTATTTT.

This clonotype occurred a few times. This sequence joins TRBV20-1 and TRBJ2-5; tentatively, D is TRBD2 (5 bases). V lost 2 bases, J lost 3 bases, and 19 bases lay in between. The germline CDR1 and CDR2 sequences are DFQATT and SNEGSKA (reference sequence). This CDR3 contains 16 residues. The CDR3: CSARHRTPEGKETQYF. CDR3 DNA sequence: TGCAGTGCTAGACACCGGACTCCTGAGGGCAAAGAGACCCAGTACTTC.

The chain links TRBV28 to TRBJ1-5; 10 nucleotides agree with TRBD1. Germline V lookup: CDR1 MDHEN, CDR2 SYDVKM. The CDR3 spans 18 residues. V was pared by 5 bases and J by 2 bases, with 12 bases of the junction left unmatched. The CDR3 here is CASSGATTGGIGNQPQHF. CDR3 nucleotide sequence: TGTGCCAGCAGTGGAGCCACGACAGGGGGCATCGGCAATCAGCCCCAGCATTTT.

The rearrangement links TRBV29-1 to TRBJ2-5; TRBD1 agrees at 10 bases. Germline V gives CDR1 SQVTM, CDR2 ANQGSEA. The CDR3 consists of 15 residues. V trimming: 5 bases; J trimming: 5 bases; junction bases outside the gene matches: 11. The CDR3 spells CSVQGQGRKEETQYF. In nucleotides, the CDR3 is TGCAGCGTTCAGGGACAGGGGCGAAAGGAGGAGACCCAGTACTTC.

This clonotype showed up many times. The chain joins TRBV6-1 to TRBJ1-3; 7 nucleotides align to TRBD1. The CDR3 has 14 amino acids. V lost 4 bases to trimming and J lost 4 bases; unmatched junction nucleotides: 4. Germline loops: CDR1 MNHNS, CDR2 SASEGT. The CDR3 region has the DNA TGTGCCAGCAGTGGATCGGGACAGGGAAACACCATATATTTT. Translating gives CASSGSGQGNTIYF.

This clonotype came up many times. The V gene is TRBV14, the J gene TRBJ2-7; no clear D. The V and J ends lost 3 bases and 1 base respectively, with 7 bases between them. This CDR3 contains 13 residues. The V gene's germline CDR1 is SGHDN and CDR2 FVKESK. The CDR3 nucleotides are TGTGCCAGCAGCCAGACGGTTTCCTACGAGCAGTACTTC. Translating it yields CASSQTVSYEQYF.

Comment on this clonotype: The junction departs from the called germline gene at one end, perhaps through a read error. This sequence joins TRBV7-7 and TRBJ2-1, with a possible D match to TRBD2 (6 bases). From germline, CDR1 is SSHAT and CDR2 FNYEAQ (reference sequence). This CDR3 contains 15 residues. The CDR3 region is CASSLGGISSDEQFF. Here the CDR3 DNA reads TGTGCTAGCAGCTTAGGAGGGATCAGTAGCGATGAGCAGTTCTTC.

This clonotype has only a few counts. V gene TRBV29-1 combines with J gene TRBJ2-7; 12 nucleotides line up with TRBD2. The CDR3 contains 14 residues. The germline gives CDR1 SQVTM, CDR2 ANQGSEA. V trimming: 5 bases; J trimming: 5 bases; junction bases outside the gene matches: 7. DNA for the CDR3: TGCAGCGTTCGCCTACTAGCGGGGGGAGACGAGCAGTACTTC. This codes for CSVRLLAGGDEQYF.

J is TRBJ2-5 and V is TRBV3-1; D gene unclear. V was trimmed by 0 bases and J by 2 bases, leaving 19 bases between them. Germline CDR1 is LGHDT and CDR2 is YNNKEL (reference sequence). The CDR3 loop spans 18 amino acids. The CDR3 protein is CASSQDRRVSRDQETQYF. The CDR3, as DNA: TGTGCCAGCAGCCAAGATCGGAGAGTCTCTAGGGATCAAGAGACCCAGTACTTC.

This clonotype came up a few times. The gene calls are TRBV20-1 and TRBJ2-5; 9 bases match TRBD2. The CDR3 is made up of 16 amino acids. Germline assignment: CDR1 DFQATT and CDR2 SNEGSKA (reference sequence). J lost 1 base, V lost 4 bases, and 10 bases had no gene match. CDR3 sequence: CSANPPTSGIQETQYF. The CDR3 DNA reads as TGCAGTGCTAACCCTCCGACTAGCGGAATCCAAGAGACCCAGTACTTC.

This clonotype was seen many times. The chain has TRBV9 and TRBJ1-6, with 10 bases that match TRBD1. CDR1 is SGDLS, CDR2 YYNGEE, per germline. The CDR3 totals 15 residues. V shed 4 bases and J 9 bases; nucleotides not matched to a gene: 7. CDR3 DNA: TGTGCCAGCAGCACCTTGACAGGGGGCGGTTCACCCCTCCACTTT. The encoded protein is CASSTLTGGGSPLHF.

This clonotype was seen a few times. At one of its ends the junction is not consistent with the germline gene, which may arise from a read error. The chain has TRBV4-2 and TRBJ2-4, with 7 bases aligning to TRBD1. There are 13 residues in the CDR3. Germline loops: CDR1 LGHNA, CDR2 YNFKEQ. This CDR3 reads CASSQDPGQKYDF. Written as DNA, the CDR3 is TGTGCCAGCAGCCAAGACCCGGGACAGAAGTATGACTTC.

This clonotype was detected many times. This chain connects TRBV6-1 to TRBJ2-4; D unclear. The CDR3 runs to 14 residues. With 7 bases removed from V and 1 base from J, the gap between germline ends came to 11 bases. The V gene's germline CDR1 is MNHNS and CDR2 SASEGT. CDR3 region: CASTSSVAKNIQYF. Written as DNA, the CDR3 is TGTGCCAGCACAAGTTCCGTGGCCAAAAACATTCAGTACTTC.

This chain uses TRBV5-1 with TRBJ2-3; a weak D match, TRBD1 (5 bases). The germline CDR1 and CDR2 sequences are SGHRS and YFSETQ. This CDR3 comprises 14 residues. The V end was cut by 4 bases, the J end by 4 bases, with 13 bases between. CDR3 sequence reads: CASSPGQRSDTQYF. In DNA, the CDR3 is TGCGCCAGCAGCCCTGGACAAAGATCAGATACGCAGTATTTT.